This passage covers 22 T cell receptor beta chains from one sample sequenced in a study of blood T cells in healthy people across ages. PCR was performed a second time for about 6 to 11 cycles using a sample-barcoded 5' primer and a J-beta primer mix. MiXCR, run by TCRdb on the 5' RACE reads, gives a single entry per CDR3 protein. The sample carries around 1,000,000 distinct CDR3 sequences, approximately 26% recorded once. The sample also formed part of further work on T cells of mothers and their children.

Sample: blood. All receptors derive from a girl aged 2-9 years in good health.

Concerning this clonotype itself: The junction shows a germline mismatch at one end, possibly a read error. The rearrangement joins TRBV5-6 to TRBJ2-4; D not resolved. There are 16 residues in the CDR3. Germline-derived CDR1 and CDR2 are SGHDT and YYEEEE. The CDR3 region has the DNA TGTGCCAGCAGCTTGGTCTCAACGGTAGCCGAAAACATTCAGTACTTC. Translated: CASSLVSTVAENIQYF.

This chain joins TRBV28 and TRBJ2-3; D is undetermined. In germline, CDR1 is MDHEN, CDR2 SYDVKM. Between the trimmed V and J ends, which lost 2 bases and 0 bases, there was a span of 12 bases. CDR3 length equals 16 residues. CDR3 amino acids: CASSLLGRPSTDTQYF. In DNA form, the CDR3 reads TGTGCCAGCAGTTTACTTGGCAGACCTAGCACAGATACGCAGTATTTT.

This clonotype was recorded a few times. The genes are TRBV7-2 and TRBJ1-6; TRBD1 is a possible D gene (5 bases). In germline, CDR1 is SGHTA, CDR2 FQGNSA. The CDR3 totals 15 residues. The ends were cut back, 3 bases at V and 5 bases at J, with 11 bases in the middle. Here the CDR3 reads CASSFEGPNNSPLHF. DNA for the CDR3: TGTGCCAGCAGCTTCGAGGGACCTAATAATTCACCCCTCCACTTT.

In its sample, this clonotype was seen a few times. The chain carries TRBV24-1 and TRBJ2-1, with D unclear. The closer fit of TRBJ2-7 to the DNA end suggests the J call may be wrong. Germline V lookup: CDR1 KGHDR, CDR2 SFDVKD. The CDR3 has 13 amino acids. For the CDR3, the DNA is TGTGCCACCAGTGATTTGTCAGGCCAAGAGCAGTACTTC. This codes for CATSDLSGQEQYF.

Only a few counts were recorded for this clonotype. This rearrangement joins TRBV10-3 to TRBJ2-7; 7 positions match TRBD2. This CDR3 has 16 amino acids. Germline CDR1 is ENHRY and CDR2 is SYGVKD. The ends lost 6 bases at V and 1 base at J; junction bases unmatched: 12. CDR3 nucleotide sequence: TGTGCCATCAGGGGGGAGGCTAGCGGTGTTTCCTACGAGCAGTACTTC. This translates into CAIRGEASGVSYEQYF.

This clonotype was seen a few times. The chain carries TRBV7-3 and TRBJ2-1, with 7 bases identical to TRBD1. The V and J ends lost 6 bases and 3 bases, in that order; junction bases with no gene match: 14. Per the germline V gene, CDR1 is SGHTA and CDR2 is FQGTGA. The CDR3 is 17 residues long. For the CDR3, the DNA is TGTGCCAGCAGTATAGGTACTCGGGCAGGGGGCTACAATGAGCAGTTCTTC. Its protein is CASSIGTRAGGYNEQFF.

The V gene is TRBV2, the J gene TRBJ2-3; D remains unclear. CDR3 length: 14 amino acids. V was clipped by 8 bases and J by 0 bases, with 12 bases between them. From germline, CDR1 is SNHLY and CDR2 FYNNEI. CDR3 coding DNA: TGTGCCAGCGTCGTCGGCGGAAGCACAGATACGCAGTATTTT. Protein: CASVVGGSTDTQYF. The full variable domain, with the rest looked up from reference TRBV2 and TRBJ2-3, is EPEVTQTPSHQVTQMGQEVILRCVPISNHLYFYWYRQILGQKVEFLVSFYNNEISEKSEIFDDQFSVERPDGSNFTLKIRSTKLEDSAMYFCASVVGGSTDTQYFGPGTRLTVL.

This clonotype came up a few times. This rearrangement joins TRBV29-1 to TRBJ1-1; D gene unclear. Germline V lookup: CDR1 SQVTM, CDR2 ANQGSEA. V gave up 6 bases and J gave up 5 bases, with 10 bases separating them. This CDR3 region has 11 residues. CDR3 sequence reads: CSVTKETEAFF. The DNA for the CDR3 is TGCAGCGTCACTAAGGAGACTGAAGCTTTCTTT.

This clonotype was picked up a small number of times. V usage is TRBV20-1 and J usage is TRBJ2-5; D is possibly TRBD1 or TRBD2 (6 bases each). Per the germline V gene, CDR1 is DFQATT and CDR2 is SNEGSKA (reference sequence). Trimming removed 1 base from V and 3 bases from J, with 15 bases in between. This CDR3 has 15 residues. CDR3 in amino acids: CSARGGAGGEETQYF. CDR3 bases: TGCAGTGCTAGAGGGGGGGCCGGTGGGGAAGAGACCCAGTACTTC.

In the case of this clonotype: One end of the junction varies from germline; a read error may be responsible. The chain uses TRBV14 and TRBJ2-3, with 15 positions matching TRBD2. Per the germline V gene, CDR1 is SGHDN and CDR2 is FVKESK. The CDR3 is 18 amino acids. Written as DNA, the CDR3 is TGTGCCAGCAGCCACTCTCGGACTAGCGGGAGGGCCGGAACTACGGAGTATTTT. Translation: CASSHSRTSGRAGTTEYF.

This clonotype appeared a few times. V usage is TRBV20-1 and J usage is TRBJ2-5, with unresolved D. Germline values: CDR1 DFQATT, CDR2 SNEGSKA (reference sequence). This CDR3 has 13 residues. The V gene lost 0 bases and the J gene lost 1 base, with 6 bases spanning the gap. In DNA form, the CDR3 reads TGCAGTGCTAGAGAGGGCGGCCAAGAGACCCAGTACTTC. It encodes CSAREGGQETQYF.

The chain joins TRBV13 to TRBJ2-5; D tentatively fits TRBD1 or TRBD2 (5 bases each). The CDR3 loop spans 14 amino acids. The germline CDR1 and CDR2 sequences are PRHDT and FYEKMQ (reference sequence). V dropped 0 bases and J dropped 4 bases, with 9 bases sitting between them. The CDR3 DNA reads TGTGCCAGCAGCTTAGGGGGGGACGGAGAGACCCAGTACTTC. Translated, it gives CASSLGGDGETQYF.

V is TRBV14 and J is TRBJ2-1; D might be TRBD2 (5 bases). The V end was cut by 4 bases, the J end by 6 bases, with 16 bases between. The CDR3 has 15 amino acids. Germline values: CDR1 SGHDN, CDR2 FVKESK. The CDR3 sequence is CASSPLQGLANEQFF. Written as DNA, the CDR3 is TGTGCCAGCAGCCCACTCCAAGGCCTAGCCAATGAGCAGTTCTTC. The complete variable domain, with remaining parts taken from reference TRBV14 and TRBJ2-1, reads EAGVTQFPSHSVIEKGQTVTLRCDPISGHDNLYWYRRVMGKEIKFLLHFVKESKQDESGMPNNRFLAERTGGTYSTLKVQPAELEDSGVYFCASSPLQGLANEQFFGPGTRLTVL.

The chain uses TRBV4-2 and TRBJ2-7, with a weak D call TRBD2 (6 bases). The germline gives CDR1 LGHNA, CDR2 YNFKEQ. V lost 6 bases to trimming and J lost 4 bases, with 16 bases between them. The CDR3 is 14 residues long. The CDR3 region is CASSEGLGKYEQYF. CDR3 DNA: TGTGCCAGCAGTGAGGGACTGGGGAAGTACGAGCAGTACTTC.

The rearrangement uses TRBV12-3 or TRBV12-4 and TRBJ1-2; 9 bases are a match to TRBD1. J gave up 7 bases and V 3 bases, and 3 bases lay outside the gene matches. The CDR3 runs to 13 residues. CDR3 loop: CASSFGDRVGYTF. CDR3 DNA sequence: TGTGCCAGCAGTTTCGGGGACAGGGTTGGCTACACCTTC.

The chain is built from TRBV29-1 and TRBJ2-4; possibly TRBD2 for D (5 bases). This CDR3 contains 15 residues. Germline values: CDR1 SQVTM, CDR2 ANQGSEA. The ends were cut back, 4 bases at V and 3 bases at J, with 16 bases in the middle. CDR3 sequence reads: CSVGERSEGKNIQYF. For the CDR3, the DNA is TGCAGCGTTGGCGAGCGGAGTGAGGGCAAAAACATTCAGTACTTC.

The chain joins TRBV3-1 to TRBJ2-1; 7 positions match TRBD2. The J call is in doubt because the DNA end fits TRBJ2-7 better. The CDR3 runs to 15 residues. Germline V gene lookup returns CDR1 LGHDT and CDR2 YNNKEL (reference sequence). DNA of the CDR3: TGTGCCAGCAGCCAACACACGGGACTATCGCGGGAGCAGTACTTC. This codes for CASSQHTGLSREQYF.

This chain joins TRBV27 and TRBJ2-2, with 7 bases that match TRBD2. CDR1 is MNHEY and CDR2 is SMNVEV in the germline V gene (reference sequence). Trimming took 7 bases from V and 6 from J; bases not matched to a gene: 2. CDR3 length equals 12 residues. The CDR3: CASITSAGELFF. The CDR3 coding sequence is TGTGCCAGCATTACTAGCGCCGGGGAGCTGTTTTTT.

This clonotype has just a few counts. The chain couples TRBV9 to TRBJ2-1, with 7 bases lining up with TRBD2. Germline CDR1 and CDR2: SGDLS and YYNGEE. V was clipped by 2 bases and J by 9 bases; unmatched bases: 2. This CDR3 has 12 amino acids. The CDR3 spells CASSVGGLEQFF. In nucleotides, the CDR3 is TGTGCCAGCAGCGTGGGAGGGCTTGAGCAGTTCTTC.

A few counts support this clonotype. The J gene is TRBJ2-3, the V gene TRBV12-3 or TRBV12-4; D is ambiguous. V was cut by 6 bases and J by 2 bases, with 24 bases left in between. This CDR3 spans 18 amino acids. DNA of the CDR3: TGTGCCAGCAGATCGACCCTACAATACTTTAAAGACACAGATACGCAGTATTTT. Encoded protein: CASRSTLQYFKDTDTQYF.

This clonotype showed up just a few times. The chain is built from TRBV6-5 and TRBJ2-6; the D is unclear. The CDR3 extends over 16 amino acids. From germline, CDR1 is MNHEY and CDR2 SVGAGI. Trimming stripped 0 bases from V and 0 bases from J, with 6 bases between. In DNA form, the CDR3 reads TGTGCCAGCAGTTACTCAACCGGCTCTGGGGCCAACGTCCTGACTTTC. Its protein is CASSYSTGSGANVLTF.

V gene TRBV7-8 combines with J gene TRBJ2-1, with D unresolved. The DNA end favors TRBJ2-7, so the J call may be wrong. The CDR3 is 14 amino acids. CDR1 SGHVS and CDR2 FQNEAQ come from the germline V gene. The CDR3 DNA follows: TGTGCCAGCAGCACCGTACTCATAAAGGACGAGCAGTACTTC. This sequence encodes CASSTVLIKDEQYF.